The 12 T cell receptor beta chains listed next were all sequenced from one sample in a study of T cells after yellow fever vaccination. TCRdb reprocessed the 5' RACE reads via MiXCR and lists one record per CDR3 protein. The sample yields 250,000 to 400,000 distinct CDR3 sequences, 4% to 5.5% seen once. The source was PBMCs, collected 15 days after the yellow fever booster vaccination. These receptors were taken from a man younger than 35 who received the YFV17D yellow fever vaccine.

The rearrangement joins TRBV7-3 to TRBJ2-5; D unclear. The CDR3 covers 10 residues. The V gene lost 9 bases and the J gene lost 4 bases, with 6 bases spanning the gap. The germline gives CDR1 SGHTA, CDR2 FQGTGA. This chain's CDR3 is CARTPETQYF. The CDR3 region has the DNA TGTGCCAGAACCCCAGAGACCCAGTACTTC.

This clonotype occurred a few times. The rearrangement uses TRBV18 and TRBJ1-2, with TRBD1 identical over 7 bases. V gave up 2 bases and J gave up 3 bases; unmatched junction bases: 3. The V gene's germline CDR1 is KGHSH and CDR2 LQKENI. The CDR3 totals 14 residues. CDR3 bases: TGTGCCAGCTCACCAACTGACAGGGACTATGGCTACACCTTC. As protein: CASSPTDRDYGYTF.

This clonotype was seen more than once but under ten times. The chain couples TRBV5-4 to TRBJ2-4; 7 bases are shared with TRBD1. Germline trimming cut 4 bases from V and 0 bases from J; bases unmatched to any gene: 4. CDR1 and CDR2 (germline): SGHNT, YYREEE (reference sequence). The CDR3 runs to 15 residues. The chain's CDR3 is CASSRDSLAKNIQYF. The CDR3 coding sequence is TGTGCCAGCAGCAGGGACAGCTTAGCCAAAAACATTCAGTACTTC.

This clonotype appeared many times. V and J are TRBV7-2 and TRBJ2-3, with D unclear. This CDR3 has 13 amino acids. Deletions cut 5 bases from V and 8 bases from J, with 14 bases between. The germline V gene encodes CDR1 SGHTA and CDR2 FQGNSA. The CDR3 reads CASSASLTGTQYF. The CDR3 DNA sequence: TGTGCCAGCAGCGCCAGTCTAACGGGTACGCAGTATTTT. Combining the CDR3 with reference TRBV7-2 and TRBJ2-3 gives the whole variable domain GAGVSQSPSNKVTEKGKDVELRCDPISGHTALYWYRQSLGQGLEFLIYFQGNSAPDKSGLPSDRFSAERTGGSVSTLTIQRTQQEDSAVYLCASSASLTGTQYFGPGTRLTVL.

The table lists this clonotype with many counts. The V and J genes are TRBV7-9 and TRBJ2-1, with 11 bases identical to TRBD2. Germline CDR1 and CDR2: SEHNR and FQNEAQ (reference sequence). V was pared by 2 bases and J by 6 bases, with 3 bases of the junction left unmatched. The length of the CDR3 is 15 residues. As DNA, the CDR3 is TGTGCCAGCAGCTTAATAGCGGGGGGGCCCAATGAGCAGTTCTTC. Translated, it gives CASSLIAGGPNEQFF. Full variable domain (outside the CDR3, taken from reference TRBV7-9 and TRBJ2-1): DTGVSQNPRHKITKRGQNVTFRCDPISEHNRLYWYRQTLGQGPEFLTYFQNEAQLEKSRLLSDRFSAERPKGSFSTLEIQRTEQGDSAMYLCASSLIAGGPNEQFFGPGTRLTVL.

This clonotype turned up a few times. The CDR3 nucleotides are TGCGCCAGCGGGGCACCAGGCGACTCCTACAATGAGCAGTTCTTC. Protein product: CASGAPGDSYNEQFF. This chain joins TRBV5-1 and TRBJ2-1; a weak D match, TRBD1 (5 bases). The CDR3 is made up of 15 amino acids. Looked up from germline, CDR1 is SGHRS and CDR2 is YFSETQ. Deletions cut 7 bases from V and 0 bases from J, with 14 bases between.

This clonotype was seen at least ten times. The chain is built from TRBV10-3 and TRBJ2-5; 7 bases are a match to TRBD1. Germline V gives CDR1 ENHRY, CDR2 SYGVKD. This CDR3 region has 15 residues. Trimming removed 0 bases from V and 5 bases from J; junction bases left unmatched: 6. The CDR3 sequence is CAISESTGVGETQYF. CDR3 nucleotide sequence: TGTGCCATCAGTGAGTCAACAGGGGTCGGTGAGACCCAGTACTTC.

This clonotype was seen a handful of times. The rearrangement uses TRBV5-1 and TRBJ2-2; tentatively, D is TRBD1 or TRBD2 (5 bases each). Germline-derived CDR1 and CDR2 are SGHRS and YFSETQ. The CDR3 is 16 amino acids. Trimming took off 0 bases at V and 0 bases at J, with 9 bases between the two ends. CDR3 DNA: TGCGCCAGCAGCTTGGGGCGAGGGGCGAACACCGGGGAGCTGTTTTTT. Residues: CASSLGRGANTGELFF.

The chain is built from TRBV18 and TRBJ2-1; 9 bases are a match to TRBD2. Germline V gene sequence: CDR1 KGHSH, CDR2 LQKENI. With V trimmed by 0 bases and J by 8 bases, 8 bases remained unmatched. There are 16 residues in the CDR3. For the CDR3, the DNA is TGTGCCAGCTCACCACCGCGGGGGGGCTCGGGGGATGAGCAGTTCTTC. This encodes CASSPPRGGSGDEQFF.

This clonotype has more than one count but fewer than ten. The CDR3 DNA is TGTGCCAGCAGTGCGTCCTTAGCCACAGATACGCAGTATTTT. This sequence encodes CASSASLATDTQYF. V gene TRBV12-3 or TRBV12-4 combines with J gene TRBJ2-3; no clear D. Trimming took 5 bases from V and 2 from J, leaving 11 bases between them. The CDR3 runs to 14 residues.

This clonotype has at least ten counts. This sequence joins TRBV11-2 and TRBJ2-7; possible D gene TRBD2, 6 bases. V lost 4 bases, J lost 5 bases, and 21 bases lay in between. The CDR3 length is 16 residues. The germline gives CDR1 SGHAT, CDR2 FQNNGV. CDR3 bases: TGTGCCAGCAGCTCGCTCCGGGCTCGGGGGTTTAACGAGCAGTACTTC. It is translated as CASSSLRARGFNEQYF.

In this sample, this clonotype turned up many times. The chain joins TRBV7-2 to TRBJ1-4; TRBD1 might be the D (6 bases). In germline, CDR1 is SGHTA, CDR2 FQGNSA. V was pared by 3 bases and J by 5 bases, with 19 bases between. The CDR3 is 17 residues long. The CDR3 spells CASSFSGGTALNEKLFF. The CDR3 DNA reads TGTGCCAGCAGCTTTTCGGGGGGCACAGCACTCAATGAAAAACTGTTTTTT.